This TCR beta chain was captured in a study of identical twins. General study findings and limits: There were fewer insertions in abundant cord blood beta clonotypes, but memory repertoires showed no such pattern.

TCRdb processed the 5' RACE reads anew with MiXCR; each CDR3 protein has one entry. Of approximately 220,000 distinct CDR3 sequences listed, around 6.8% are singletons. The CDR3 is 15 amino acids. Germline CDR1 and CDR2: MNHNS and SASEGT. The V gene lost 2 bases and the J gene lost 4 bases, with 13 bases spanning the gap. This clonotype was detected many times. The antigen is undetermined. These sequences were also reported in another study, on yellow fever vaccine responses in identical twins.

The rearrangement links TRBV6-1 to TRBJ2-3; the D is unclear. The sample comprised memory (CD45RO+) T cells sorted from blood. This clonotype was sampled from a woman younger than 30 in good health. CDR3 protein: CASSETSGGSDTQYF. The CDR3 nucleotides are TGTGCCAGCAGTGAAACCTCGGGCGGTTCAGATACGCAGTATTTT.